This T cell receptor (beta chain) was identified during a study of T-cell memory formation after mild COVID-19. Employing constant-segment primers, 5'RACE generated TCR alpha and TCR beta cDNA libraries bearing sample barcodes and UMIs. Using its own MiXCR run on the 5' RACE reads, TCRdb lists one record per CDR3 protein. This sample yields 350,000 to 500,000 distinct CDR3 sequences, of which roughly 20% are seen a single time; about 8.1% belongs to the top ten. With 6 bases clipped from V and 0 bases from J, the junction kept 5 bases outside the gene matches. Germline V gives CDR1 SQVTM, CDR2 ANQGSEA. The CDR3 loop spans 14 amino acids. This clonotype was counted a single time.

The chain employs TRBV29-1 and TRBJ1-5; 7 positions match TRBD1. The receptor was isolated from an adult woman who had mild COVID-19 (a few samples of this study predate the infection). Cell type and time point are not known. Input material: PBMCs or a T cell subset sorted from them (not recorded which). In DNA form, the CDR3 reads TGCAGCGTCCTTGACAGGGATAGCAATCAGCCCCAGCATTTT. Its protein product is CSVLDRDSNQPQHF.